The 31 T cell receptor beta chains below all came from one sample that was sequenced in a study of blood T cell repertoires in COVID-19. Sequenced by immunoSEQ multiplex PCR; TCRdb stores in-frame clones only, minus some. Of approximately 490,000 clones listed, about 88% are singletons. Sequencing was carried out using PBMCs or T cells enriched from blood (not recorded which). The receptor set was obtained from a woman aged 55-69 years who had recovered from COVID-19.

The CDR3: CASSRMGSAGIGPDEQFF. CDR3 sequence (DNA): TGTGCCAGCTCTCGAATGGGGTCAGCGGGGATAGGGCCGGATGAGCAGTTCTTC. The chain links TRBV18 to TRBJ2-1, with 7 bases that match TRBD2. Germline V gene lookup returns CDR1 KGHSH and CDR2 LQKENI. The CDR3 loop spans 18 amino acids. The trim removed 6 bases at V and 8 bases at J, leaving 22 bases unmatched.

This clone was counted a single time. The chain combines TRBV5-5 with TRBJ2-3, with D possibly TRBD1 on 6 matching bases. The V end lost 1 base, the J end lost 2 bases, and 11 bases lay between the germline ends. The V gene's germline CDR1 is SGHKS and CDR2 YYEKEE (reference sequence). This CDR3 spans 15 amino acids. The chain's CDR3 is CASSLRGTPTDTQYF. DNA of the CDR3: TGTGCCAGCAGCTTGAGGGGGACCCCCACAGATACGCAGTATTTT.

This clone was seen more than once but under ten times. This chain links TRBV7-8 with TRBJ1-1; D is unclear. The germline V gene has CDR1 SGHVS and CDR2 FQNEAQ. This CDR3 is built from 13 residues. V was pared by 1 base and J by 3 bases, with 6 bases between. CDR3 nucleotide sequence: TGTGCCAGCAGCTTAGGCGGGGACACTGAAGCTTTCTTT. Translated, it gives CASSLGGDTEAFF.

The chain recombines TRBV7-9 with TRBJ1-4; tentatively, D is TRBD1 (6 bases). Germline values: CDR1 SEHNR, CDR2 FQNEAQ (reference sequence). The CDR3 extends over 17 amino acids. V lost 5 bases to trimming and J lost 2 bases, with 18 bases between them. The CDR3 bases are TGTGCCAGCAGCACCTACGGACGGGGGGCGACTAATGAAAAACTGTTTTTT. The encoded protein is CASSTYGRGATNEKLFF.

Here the CDR3 reads CASSYEAGGRQPDTQYF. CDR3 nucleotide sequence: TGTGCCAGCAGTTACGAGGCGGGGGGGCGGCAGCCAGATACGCAGTATTTT. This sequence joins TRBV6-2 or TRBV6-3 and TRBJ2-3; 9 bases line up with TRBD2. CDR3 length: 17 residues. V shed 2 bases, J shed 4 bases, and the junction held 10 bases outside the gene matches. CDR1 and CDR2 from the germline V gene are MNHEY and SVGEGT.

The chain employs TRBV2 and TRBJ2-1, with 7 nucleotides matching TRBD2. Trimming at V came to 11 bases and at J to 6 bases, leaving 13 bases not matched to a gene. CDR1 and CDR2 (germline): SNHLY, FYNNEI. The CDR3 sequence is 14 residues long. For the CDR3, the DNA is TGTGCCGGGCTTAGGGAGCGGGGCTTCAATGAGCAGTTCTTC. The encoded protein is CAGLRERGFNEQFF.

The V gene is TRBV7-9, the J gene TRBJ2-3, with 7 bases identical to TRBD1. V shed 5 bases, J shed 2 bases, and the junction held 7 bases outside the gene matches. Germline CDR1 SEHNR, CDR2 FQNEAQ (reference sequence). The length of the CDR3 is 15 residues. CDR3 in amino acids: CASSPSTGDTDTQYF. The CDR3 DNA reads as TGTGCCAGCAGCCCATCAACAGGGGACACAGATACGCAGTATTTT.

V and J are TRBV11-2 and TRBJ2-1; weak D call: TRBD1 (5 bases). The V gene lost 0 bases and the J gene lost 6 bases, with 12 bases spanning the gap. The CDR3 contains 15 residues. CDR1 and CDR2 (germline): SGHAT, FQNNGV. CDR3 DNA: TGTGCCAGCAGCTTAGACAGGGTGGGGTTCAATGAGCAGTTCTTC. Its protein is CASSLDRVGFNEQFF.

The gene calls are TRBV19 and TRBJ2-2; TRBD1 aligns across 10 bases. The J segment lost 5 bases and the V segment lost 4 bases, leaving 10 bases of the junction unmatched. The CDR3 is 17 amino acids. CDR1 and CDR2 from the germline V gene are LNHDA and SQIVND (reference sequence). For the CDR3, the DNA is TGTGCCAGTAGTACATCCCCGGGACAGGGGAAAACCGGGGAGCTGTTTTTT. Its translation is CASSTSPGQGKTGELFF.

This clone was recorded only once. The chain employs TRBV19 and TRBJ2-3, with 7 positions matching TRBD1. This CDR3 region has 16 residues. The V gene's germline CDR1 is LNHDA and CDR2 SQIVND (reference sequence). J was trimmed by 1 base and V by 7 bases; bases with no gene match: 11. CDR3 sequence reads: CASTKRGQTGTDTQYF. CDR3 DNA sequence: TGTGCCAGTACCAAAAGGGGGCAGACTGGCACAGATACGCAGTATTTT.

The chain has TRBV5-1 and TRBJ2-1; 9 bases align to TRBD2. V gave up 4 bases and J gave up 7 bases; unmatched junction bases: 9. Per the germline V gene, CDR1 is SGHRS and CDR2 is YFSETQ. This CDR3 is built from 15 residues. CDR3 loop: CASSLPSGVLNEQFF. CDR3 bases: TGCGCCAGCAGCCTCCCTAGCGGGGTGTTGAATGAGCAGTTCTTC.

The genes are TRBV3-1 (or the pseudogene TRBV3-2) and TRBJ2-3; D is unresolved. Germline V gene data show CDR1 as LGHDT and CDR2 as YNNKEL (reference sequence). The ends were cut back, 3 bases at V and 0 bases at J, with 4 bases in the middle. There are 13 residues in the CDR3. CDR3 loop: CASSQASTDTQYF. CDR3 coding DNA: TGTGCCAGCAGCCAGGCTAGCACAGATACGCAGTATTTT.

This clone was counted a few times. The rearrangement links TRBV3-1 (or the pseudogene TRBV3-2) to TRBJ2-1; TRBD2 agrees at 7 bases. The V gene's germline CDR1 is LGHDT and CDR2 YNNKEL (reference sequence). The CDR3 sequence is 15 residues long. Unmatched junction bases numbered 12, after V lost 4 bases and J lost 9 bases. The CDR3 here is CASSLLSGGGGEQFF. In DNA form, the CDR3 reads TGTGCCAGCAGCCTCCTTAGCGGCGGCGGGGGTGAGCAGTTCTTC.

CDR3 coding DNA: TGTGCCAGCAGCTTGTTGCCCCCCGGACAGGGGACGATTGAAGCTTTCTTT. Residues: CASSLLPPGQGTIEAFF. The genes are TRBV5-4 and TRBJ1-1; 9 nucleotides line up with TRBD1. The germline V gene has CDR1 SGHNT and CDR2 YYREEE (reference sequence). The V gene end was trimmed by 1 base and the J gene end by 7 bases; junction bases not matched to a gene: 14. The CDR3 spans 17 residues.

This chain links TRBV5-1 with TRBJ1-5; 8 nucleotides agree with TRBD1. The junction had 7 bases not matched to a gene; V was cut back by 4 bases and J by 7 bases. This CDR3 has 14 amino acids. Looked up from germline, CDR1 is SGHRS and CDR2 is YFSETQ. Here the CDR3 reads CASSPGTGKQPQHF. The CDR3 DNA reads TGCGCCAGCAGCCCAGGGACAGGTAAACAGCCCCAGCATTTT.

V gene TRBV2 combines with J gene TRBJ1-3; the D gene is possibly TRBD1 (6 bases). The V gene lost 5 bases and the J gene lost 4 bases, with 15 bases spanning the gap. The CDR3 contains 15 residues. Germline V lookup: CDR1 SNHLY, CDR2 FYNNEI. The CDR3 DNA sequence: TGTGCCAGCAGTCCCGGGGGGGGGCTCGGAAACACCATATATTTT. This translates into CASSPGGGLGNTIYF.

This chain uses TRBV5-1 with TRBJ2-2, with no clear D. Germline-derived CDR1 and CDR2 are SGHRS and YFSETQ. CDR3 length: 14 residues. Trimming pared 0 bases from V and 4 bases from J, leaving 7 bases between. The CDR3 sequence: CASSLESGTGELFF. CDR3 nucleotides: TGCGCCAGCAGCTTGGAGTCCGGCACCGGGGAGCTGTTTTTT.

The CDR3 coding sequence is TGTGCCAGTAGTTGGAGCTCCTATAATTCACCCCTCCACTTT. It codes for CASSWSSYNSPLHF. This rearrangement joins TRBV19 to TRBJ1-6; D ambiguous. This CDR3 contains 14 residues. V gave up 5 bases and J gave up 0 bases, with 5 bases separating them. Germline V gene sequence: CDR1 LNHDA, CDR2 SQIVND (reference sequence). Drawing the rest from reference TRBV19 and TRBJ1-6, the complete variable domain is DGGITQSPKYLFRKEGQNVTLSCEQNLNHDAMYWYRQDPGQGLRLIYYSQIVNDFQKGDIAEGYSVSREKKESFPLTVTSAQKNPTAFYLCASSWSSYNSPLHFGNGTRLTVT.

The chain recombines TRBV25-1 with TRBJ2-2; 8 bases align to TRBD1. The germline V gene encodes CDR1 MGHDK and CDR2 SYGVNS. This CDR3 spans 15 amino acids. Losses at the gene ends were 3 bases for V and 6 bases for J; bases not matched to a gene: 6. The CDR3 nucleotides are TGTGCCAGCAGTGAGGAGCAGGGGGCGCCCGGGGAGCTGTTTTTT. Protein product: CASSEEQGAPGELFF. The full variable domain, in which reference TRBV25-1 and TRBJ2-2 provide the parts outside the CDR3, is EADIYQTPRYLVIGTGKKITLECSQTMGHDKMYWYQQDPGMELHLIHYSYGVNSTEKGDLSSESTVSRIRTEHFPLTLESARPSHTSQYLCASSEEQGAPGELFFGEGSRLTVL.

The chain combines TRBV5-1 with TRBJ2-2; weak D call: TRBD2 (6 bases). The V end was cut by 1 base, the J end by 5 bases, with 15 bases between. Germline CDR1 SGHRS, CDR2 YFSETQ. CDR3 size: 16 residues. CDR3 sequence: CASSLRGTGGTGELFF. CDR3 nucleotides: TGCGCCAGCAGCTTGAGGGGAACAGGAGGGACCGGGGAGCTGTTTTTT.

This sequence joins TRBV11-2 and TRBJ1-1, with D perhaps matching TRBD1 (6 bases). The ends were cut back, 6 bases at V and 6 bases at J, with 20 bases in the middle. Germline CDR1 and CDR2: SGHAT and FQNNGV. The CDR3 loop spans 15 amino acids. The CDR3 loop is CASSRQTGIIAEAFF. The DNA of the CDR3 is TGTGCCAGCAGTCGCCAAACAGGGATTATAGCTGAAGCTTTCTTT. Using reference TRBV11-2 and TRBJ1-1 for the parts outside the CDR3, the full variable domain is EAGVAQSPRYKIIEKRQSVAFWCNPISGHATLYWYQQILGQGPKLLIQFQNNGVVDDSQLPKDRFSAERLKGVDSTLKIQPAKLEDSAVYLCASSRQTGIIAEAFFGQGTRLTVV.

The rearrangement joins TRBV27 to TRBJ1-5; the D is unclear. The V gene lost 3 bases and the J gene lost 4 bases, with 10 bases spanning the gap. Per the germline V gene, CDR1 is MNHEY and CDR2 is SMNVEV (reference sequence). The CDR3 is 14 residues long. CDR3 in DNA: TGTGCCAGCAGTTTGGGCAATTCGAATCAGCCCCAGCATTTT. As protein: CASSLGNSNQPQHF.

The genes are TRBV24-1 and TRBJ1-2; D is unclear. V gave up 4 bases and J gave up 7 bases, with 9 bases separating them. The CDR3 is made up of 12 amino acids. The germline gives CDR1 KGHDR, CDR2 SFDVKD. CDR3 sequence: CATSDEVAGYTF. CDR3 coding DNA: TGTGCCACCAGTGACGAAGTAGCTGGCTACACCTTC.

The V gene is TRBV15, the J gene TRBJ2-3, with a possible D match to TRBD1 (5 bases). Trimming stripped 8 bases from V and 0 bases from J, with 15 bases between. CDR1 and CDR2 (germline): LNHNV, YYDKDF (reference sequence). This CDR3 has 15 residues. The CDR3 protein is CATGARKESTDTQYF. CDR3 DNA sequence: TGTGCCACCGGGGCTAGAAAGGAGAGCACAGATACGCAGTATTTT.

The chain uses TRBV5-8 and TRBJ2-1; 7 positions match TRBD1. The trim removed 3 bases at V and 4 bases at J, leaving 7 bases unmatched. The CDR3 runs to 15 residues. Germline CDR1 and CDR2: SGHTS and YDEGEE. As DNA, the CDR3 is TGTGCCAGCAGCTACAGGGGAGTTACTTACAATGAGCAGTTCTTC. It translates to CASSYRGVTYNEQFF. The entire variable domain, with the rest obtained from reference TRBV5-8 and TRBJ2-1, is as follows: EAGVTQSPTHLIKTRGQQATLRCSPISGHTSVYWYQQALGLGLQFLLWYDEGEERNRGNFPPRFSGRQFPNYSSELNVNALELEDSALYLCASSYRGVTYNEQFFGPGTRLTVL.

The genes are TRBV10-3 and TRBJ1-1, with a weak D call TRBD1 (5 bases). Germline lookup yields CDR1 ENHRY and CDR2 SYGVKD. The CDR3 covers 13 residues. Trimming cost V 10 bases and J 8 bases, with 20 bases left between them. CDR3 amino acids: CASKKVGGGEAFF. The CDR3 DNA sequence: TGTGCCAGTAAAAAGGTTGGGGGAGGGGAAGCTTTCTTT.

The chain employs TRBV7-2 and TRBJ1-5, with TRBD1 matching over 7 bases. With 1 base clipped from V and 8 bases from J, the junction kept 5 bases outside the gene matches. The CDR3 consists of 14 residues. The germline CDR1 and CDR2 sequences are SGHTA and FQGNSA. CDR3 sequence: CASSLESGGKPQHF. As DNA, the CDR3 is TGTGCCAGCAGCTTAGAGTCAGGGGGTAAGCCCCAGCATTTT.

This chain joins TRBV5-1 and TRBJ2-3, with 13 bases aligning to TRBD2. V trimming: 4 bases; J trimming: 8 bases; junction bases outside the gene matches: 7. The CDR3 loop spans 15 amino acids. Germline CDR1 reads SGHRS; CDR2 reads YFSETQ. The CDR3 DNA is TGCGCCAGCAGCACCGGGACTAGCGGGGACGGTACGCAGTATTTT. It encodes CASSTGTSGDGTQYF.

The rearrangement links TRBV30 to TRBJ1-1, with 10 bases fitting TRBD1. Germline V gene sequence: CDR1 GTSNPN, CDR2 SVGIG (reference sequence). The CDR3 spans 15 residues. Trimming cost V 5 bases and J 3 bases; bases outside gene matches: 9. The CDR3 DNA reads as TGTGCCTGGGAAGAGACAGGGGGCGTTGACACTGAAGCTTTCTTT. Residues: CAWEETGGVDTEAFF.

V gene TRBV2 combines with J gene TRBJ1-5; 10 bases are shared with TRBD1. V shed 4 bases, J shed 6 bases, and the junction held 3 bases outside the gene matches. Germline-derived CDR1 and CDR2 are SNHLY and FYNNEI. This CDR3 has 14 residues. CDR3 in amino acids: CASSGDRGSQPQHF. In DNA, the CDR3 is TGTGCCAGCAGTGGGGACAGGGGTAGTCAGCCCCAGCATTTT.

The chain recombines TRBV6-5 with TRBJ2-7; tentative D call: TRBD1 (5 bases). The V and J ends lost 6 bases and 5 bases respectively, with 11 bases between them. CDR1 is MNHEY and CDR2 is SVGAGI in the germline V gene. The CDR3 sequence is 12 residues long. In nucleotides, the CDR3 is TGTGCCAGCAGCCCAGGGCTGAACGAGCAGTACGTC. Amino acids: CASSPGLNEQYV.